This T cell receptor beta chain was sequenced in a study of early T cells in non-severe SARS-CoV-2 infection. This clonotype was detected many times. The CDR3 totals 15 residues. J gave up 4 bases and V 3 bases, and 2 bases lay outside the gene matches. Germline lookup yields CDR1 LNHDA and CDR2 SQIVND (reference sequence). TCRdb redid the calling of the 5' RACE reads with MiXCR, one entry per CDR3 protein. The data contain about 39,000 distinct CDR3 sequences, around 5.8% of them seen just once; the ten biggest clones take up roughly 4.4%. The specimen was whole blood, collected at baseline. This chain connects TRBV19 to TRBJ2-3; 12 bases line up with TRBD2. This TCR was recovered from an adult who was a healthcare worker with PCR-confirmed SARS-CoV-2 infection or an uninfected control (not recorded which). The CDR3, as DNA: TGTGCCAGTAGTATGACTAGCGGGAGCGCAGATACGCAGTATTTT. The encoded protein is CASSMTSGSADTQYF.